These T cell receptor beta chains were read from a single sample in a study of spatial heterogeneity in lung cancer. TCRdb re-called the 5' RACE reads with MiXCR, one entry per CDR3 protein. The sample holds roughly 120,000 distinct CDR3 sequences, roughly 10% seen once. This specimen consisted of PBMCs, obtained at follow-up. The receptor source for this set is a female donor with early-stage non-small cell lung cancer. The CDR3 runs from the conserved cysteine through the conserved F or W. A D gene is named only where the DNA matches it firmly. Only some rows state a clone size, as once, few, many or a class for expanded clones.

TGTGCCATCAATTCACAGGGCCCTAGGGGTGGCTACACCTTC | CAINSQGPRGGYTF | TRBJ1-2 | TRBV10-3 | . | many
TGTGCCAGCAGCCCCTCCGGGACGGCCTATGGCTACACCTTC | CASSPSGTAYGYTF | TRBJ1-2 | TRBV7-2 | . | few
TGTGCCAGCAGCCAAGTGGGGGACAGGGGGAGGTCTGGAAACACCATATATTTT | CASSQVGDRGRSGNTIYF | TRBJ1-3 | TRBV4-2 | TRBD1 | .
TGTGCCAGCAGCTTAGCTTTGGCTTACTACGAGCAGTACTTC | CASSLALAYYEQYF | TRBJ2-7 | TRBV7-2 | . | few
TGTGCCAGCAGCGCCGGGACGCCCTATGGCTACACCTTC | CASSAGTPYGYTF | TRBJ1-2 | TRBV7-3 | . | .
TGCAGTGCTAAGCCTCCGAACAGAACACCCTACGAGCAGTACTTC | CSAKPPNRTPYEQYF | TRBJ2-7 | TRBV20-1 | . | .
TGTGCCAGCAGTTACGATCGCACAGATACGCAGTATTTT | CASSYDRTDTQYF | TRBJ2-3 | TRBV6-6 | . | .
TGCGCCAGCAGCTTGTTCGGGAGTTACAATGAGCAGTTCTTC | CASSLFGSYNEQFF | TRBJ2-1 | TRBV5-1 | . | few
TGTGCCAGCAGTTTAGGAGCGGGGTCCCACAATGAGCAGTTCTTC | CASSLGAGSHNEQFF | TRBJ2-1 | TRBV12-3/TRBV12-4 | TRBD2 | few
TGTGCCAGCAGTGAAAATACGCTGGGGTACACTGAAGCTTTCTTT | CASSENTLGYTEAFF | TRBJ1-1 | TRBV2 | . | few
TGTGCCAGCAGCCTTATCCATTACGAGCAGTACTTC | CASSLIHYEQYF | TRBJ2-7 | TRBV28 | . | few
TGCAGCGTTGAAGGGGAATTACTAGCGGGGGACAATGAGCAGTTCTTC | CSVEGELLAGDNEQFF | TRBJ2-1 | TRBV29-1 | TRBD2 | many
TGTGCCAGCAGCTTATGGACTAGCGGCATGGACAATGAGCAGTTCTTC | CASSLWTSGMDNEQFF | TRBJ2-1 | TRBV7-9 | TRBD2 | .
TGTGCCAGCAGCCTTAGGCCCCGGCCGGGCACTGAAGCTTTCTTT | CASSLRPRPGTEAFF | TRBJ1-1 | TRBV5-5 | . | few
TGTGCCAGCAGCTTAGGGAACTATGGCTACACCTTC | CASSLGNYGYTF | TRBJ1-2 | TRBV11-2 | . | many
TGTGCCAGCAGTTCCGACAGGGGCAGAAGTACCTTC | CASSSDRGRSTF | TRBJ1-2 | TRBV6-5 | TRBD1 | few
TGTGCCAGCACCCTAAATCAGGGGGCACGAGAGACCCAGTACTTC | CASTLNQGARETQYF | TRBJ2-5 | TRBV3-1 | TRBD1 | many
TGCAGTGCTAGAAGTACAGGGACCGGGAATCGTGAGCAGTTCTTC | CSARSTGTGNREQFF | TRBJ2-1 | TRBV20-1 | . | many
TGTGCCAGCAGTTACAGGGATGAGACCCAGTACTTC | CASSYRDETQYF | TRBJ2-5 | TRBV6-5 | . | .
TGCAGCGTTGAAGCGTCCGGGACTAGCGGGCTAAGGATCAACGAGCAGTTCTTC | CSVEASGTSGLRINEQFF | TRBJ2-1 | TRBV29-1 | TRBD2 | .
TGTGCCAGCTCACCCAGGGGAGCCGGCGCCCAGTACTTC | CASSPRGAGAQYF | TRBJ2-5 | TRBV18 | . | many
TGTGCCAGCAGCTTTGATTCAACTAGCAATCAGCCCCAGCATTTT | CASSFDSTSNQPQHF | TRBJ1-5 | TRBV7-2 | . | many